This TCR beta chain was found in a study of T-cell reconstitution after alpha-beta-depleted transplantation in children. Regarding the study as a whole: Expanded graft clones, several hundred of them, were reportedly the source of alpha-beta T cells about two months after transplant.

The CDR3 length is 11 residues. V was shortened by 5 bases and J by 6 bases, with 6 bases between the two germline ends. The V gene's germline CDR1 is SGHRS and CDR2 YFSETQ. The TCRbeta library incorporated unique molecular identifiers. Using its own MiXCR run on the PCR reads, TCRdb lists one record per CDR3 protein. The repertoire holds 350,000 to 500,000 distinct CDR3 sequences, with roughly 44% as singletons. This clonotype was seen ten or more times. The antigen remains unidentified. The sequences come from PBMCs, collected before TCRalphabeta/CD19-depleted stem cell transplant. This receptor was identified in a girl aged 2-10 years with aplastic anemia, due to receive a stem cell transplant. The chain carries TRBV5-1 and TRBJ2-1; the D is unclear. DNA of the CDR3: TGCGCCAGCAGGGGCCTCAATGAGCAGTTCTTC. This encodes CASRGLNEQFF. The whole variable domain, filled in from reference TRBV5-1 and TRBJ2-1, reads KAGVTQTPRYLIKTRGQQVTLSCSPISGHRSVSWYQQTPGQGLQFLFEYFSETQRNKGNFPGRFSGRQFSNSRSEMNVSTLELGDSALYLCASRGLNEQFFGPGTRLTVL.